The 23 T cell receptor beta chains below were found in one sample sequenced in a study of blood T cell repertoires in COVID-19. Measured with immunoSEQ multiplex PCR; TCRdb has only the in-frame clones, and not every one. Among 200,000 to 250,000 clones listed, more than 75% were seen once. Sequencing was carried out using PBMCs or T cells enriched from blood (not recorded which). These receptors originate from a woman aged 50 to 60 who had recovered from COVID-19.

V gene TRBV19 combines with J gene TRBJ2-3, with a tentative D call TRBD2 (6 bases). Trimming stripped 2 bases from V and 4 bases from J, with 16 bases between. CDR1 is LNHDA and CDR2 is SQIVND in the germline V gene (reference sequence). The CDR3 is 16 residues long. The CDR3 coding sequence is TGTGCCAGTAGTATAAGGGCTAGCGCTACTGCAGATACGCAGTATTTT. This encodes CASSIRASATADTQYF.

V gene TRBV7-6 combines with J gene TRBJ1-1; D not certain. CDR1 SGHVS and CDR2 FNYEAQ come from the germline V gene. The CDR3 covers 14 residues. V was cut by 7 bases and J by 1 base, with 13 bases left in between. This CDR3 reads CASTSGLENTEAFF. The CDR3 DNA sequence: TGTGCCAGCACCTCCGGTCTCGAGAACACTGAAGCTTTCTTT.

The chain has TRBV18 and TRBJ1-5; TRBD1 matches at 9 bases. The CDR3 sequence is 14 residues long. J gave up 5 bases and V 3 bases, and 2 bases lay outside the gene matches. Per germline, CDR1 KGHSH and CDR2 LQKENI. The CDR3 DNA sequence: TGTGCCAGCTCACCGGGACAGGGTGATCAGCCCCAGCATTTT. This gives the protein CASSPGQGDQPQHF.

The chain couples TRBV2 to TRBJ2-1, with D hard to call. V lost 1 base, J lost 4 bases, and 35 bases lay in between. The CDR3 spans 23 residues. The germline V gene encodes CDR1 SNHLY and CDR2 FYNNEI. The CDR3 region has the DNA TGTGCCAGCAGTGAAGAAATTCGCTCGTCCATTCAGCCAGCGAAAGAGGAATACAATGAGCAGTTCTTC. Translating gives CASSEEIRSSIQPAKEEYNEQFF.

The chain couples TRBV3-1 (or the pseudogene TRBV3-2) to TRBJ2-1, with 9 bases lining up with TRBD1. CDR1 and CDR2 (germline): LGHDT, YNNKEL (reference sequence). The trim removed 7 bases at V and 7 bases at J, leaving 14 bases unmatched. CDR3 length equals 16 residues. CDR3 region: CASKGGRTGVGNEQFF. CDR3 sequence (DNA): TGTGCCAGCAAGGGGGGGAGGACAGGGGTTGGAAATGAGCAGTTCTTC.

J is TRBJ2-2 and V is TRBV19, with 10 bases identical to TRBD1. After removal of 2 bases from V and 4 bases from J, the junction contained 4 bases not matched to a gene. Per the germline V gene, CDR1 is LNHDA and CDR2 is SQIVND (reference sequence). The CDR3 is 16 amino acids. The CDR3 nucleotides read TGTGCCAGTAGTATAAGGGGACAGGGGAGCACCGGGGAGCTGTTTTTT. Translation: CASSIRGQGSTGELFF.

This clone occurred a few times. The gene calls are TRBV27 and TRBJ1-2; D gene unclear. Germline CDR1 MNHEY, CDR2 SMNVEV (reference sequence). The V end was cut by 2 bases, the J end by 6 bases, with 10 bases between. CDR3 size: 13 residues. The CDR3 bases are TGTGCCAGCAGTTTAGGTGGGCATAATGGCTACACCTTC. Translating it yields CASSLGGHNGYTF.

Written as DNA, the CDR3 is TGCGCCAGCAGCCCCAACCCTCGGACAGGGGGCACAGATACGCAGTATTTT. Protein product: CASSPNPRTGGTDTQYF. The gene calls are TRBV4-3 and TRBJ2-3, with 9 bases matching TRBD1. With V trimmed by 4 bases and J by 1 base, 9 bases remained unmatched. Germline CDR1 LGHNA, CDR2 YSLEER. The CDR3 covers 17 residues.

This sequence joins TRBV5-1 and TRBJ2-5; possibly TRBD2 for D (6 bases). The germline gives CDR1 SGHRS, CDR2 YFSETQ. The CDR3 length is 16 residues. Deletions cut 0 bases from V and 5 bases from J, with 17 bases between. CDR3 residues: CASSLASRGIRETQYF. In nucleotides, the CDR3 is TGCGCCAGCAGCTTGGCCAGTCGGGGGATTCGGGAGACCCAGTACTTC.

This clone came up once. This chain connects TRBV10-3 to TRBJ1-5, with a weak D call TRBD1 (6 bases). Germline V CDR1 and CDR2: ENHRY, SYGVKD. CDR3 length equals 17 residues. V lost 0 bases to trimming and J lost 6 bases, with 18 bases between them. CDR3: CAISESIRGGRSQPQHF. Here the CDR3 DNA reads TGTGCCATCAGTGAGTCTATTCGGGGGGGGCGCAGTCAGCCCCAGCATTTT.

CDR3 coding DNA: TGCGCCAGCAGCCAAGATCTAGGGAGCCTGGCCTATGGCTACACCTTC. This sequence encodes CASSQDLGSLAYGYTF. This chain connects TRBV4-3 to TRBJ1-2; D call uncertain. Trimming removed 0 bases at V and 4 bases at J, with 15 bases between. Germline assignment: CDR1 LGHNA and CDR2 YSLEER. The CDR3 loop spans 16 amino acids.

The chain combines TRBV7-2 with TRBJ2-5; D gene uncertain. V was cut by 5 bases and J by 5 bases, with 12 bases left in between. CDR3 length: 13 amino acids. The germline CDR1 and CDR2 sequences are SGHTA and FQGNSA. The CDR3 here is CASSTPALETQYF. CDR3 in DNA: TGTGCCAGCAGCACCCCTGCACTTGAGACCCAGTACTTC.

This rearrangement joins TRBV7-2 to TRBJ2-5; no firm D call. Germline V gene data show CDR1 as SGHTA and CDR2 as FQGNSA. This CDR3 spans 15 amino acids. V was trimmed by 2 bases and J by 5 bases, leaving 15 bases between them. The CDR3: CASSLFSTSPETQYF. CDR3 DNA sequence: TGTGCCAGCAGCTTATTTTCAACTTCCCCGGAGACCCAGTACTTC.

The J gene is TRBJ1-6, the V gene TRBV4-3, with TRBD1 as a possible D gene (6 bases). Trimming cost V 0 bases and J 9 bases, with 21 bases left between them. The CDR3 is 18 residues long. CDR1 and CDR2 (germline): LGHNA, YSLEER. Here the CDR3 DNA reads TGCGCCAGCAGCCAAGAGTCGGCCGGGACCCGAGGGGGTTCACCCCTCCACTTT. Protein product: CASSQESAGTRGGSPLHF.

The chain employs TRBV5-3 and TRBJ1-5; perhaps TRBD1 as D (5 bases). TRBV5-3 is annotated as an ORF whose role is uncertain. V dropped 4 bases and J dropped 0 bases, with 14 bases sitting between them. CDR3 length: 16 amino acids. DNA for the CDR3: TGTGCCAGAAGCAGAACGGACATTCATAGCAATCAGCCCCAGCATTTT. As protein: CARSRTDIHSNQPQHF.

The chain couples TRBV30 to TRBJ2-1; the D gene is possibly TRBD2 (5 bases). This CDR3 has 13 residues. Per the germline V gene, CDR1 is GTSNPN and CDR2 is SVGIG (reference sequence). V dropped 0 bases and J dropped 7 bases, with 10 bases sitting between them. Here the CDR3 DNA reads TGTGCCTGGAGTGTCGGGGAATGGAATGAGCAGTTCTTC. Its protein is CAWSVGEWNEQFF.

This clone was seen just once. This sequence joins TRBV5-1 and TRBJ2-3, with D tentatively TRBD2 (6 bases). The CDR3 covers 19 residues. Per germline, CDR1 SGHRS and CDR2 YFSETQ. V was clipped by 4 bases and J by 4 bases, with 28 bases between them. The CDR3 reads CASSPRLGWGGRGADTQYF. CDR3 nucleotide sequence: TGCGCCAGCAGCCCGCGACTCGGTTGGGGCGGGCGGGGAGCAGATACGCAGTATTTT.

The chain links TRBV5-4 to TRBJ1-1; TRBD1 matches 7 bases. CDR3 length: 14 residues. Trimming removed 5 bases from V and 8 bases from J; junction bases left unmatched: 12. The germline V gene has CDR1 SGHNT and CDR2 YYREEE (reference sequence). The chain's CDR3 is CASSSQFLTGEAFF. DNA for the CDR3: TGTGCCAGCAGTTCCCAATTCTTGACAGGGGAAGCTTTCTTT.

The V gene is TRBV7-9, the J gene TRBJ1-1; 9 nucleotides agree with TRBD1. Looked up from germline, CDR1 is SEHNR and CDR2 is FQNEAQ (reference sequence). The CDR3 consists of 14 residues. The V segment lost 3 bases and the J segment 5 bases; nucleotides outside the gene matches: 4. CDR3 amino acids: CASSFDRGITEAFF. CDR3 coding DNA: TGTGCCAGCAGCTTCGACAGGGGGATTACTGAAGCTTTCTTT.

The V and J genes are TRBV10-2 and TRBJ1-1; D call uncertain. CDR3 length: 14 amino acids. The germline gives CDR1 WSHSY, CDR2 SAAADI. Trimming pared 7 bases from V and 6 bases from J, leaving 18 bases between. The CDR3 loop reads CASTARRSEAEAFF. The CDR3 region has the DNA TGCGCCAGCACCGCGCGAAGGTCGGAGGCTGAAGCTTTCTTT.

CDR3 region: CASSYGTGRQEAFF. In nucleotides, the CDR3 is TGTGCCAGCAGTTACGGAACAGGGAGACAGGAAGCTTTCTTT. The rearrangement links TRBV6-5 to TRBJ1-1, with a possible D match to TRBD1 (6 bases). In germline, CDR1 is MNHEY, CDR2 SVGAGI. Trimming left V 2 bases short and J 8 bases short, with 15 bases between. The CDR3 extends over 14 amino acids.

The chain is built from TRBV6-2 or TRBV6-3 and TRBJ2-3; D possibly corresponds to TRBD1 (5 bases). CDR1 is MNHEY, CDR2 SVGEGT, per germline. The CDR3 runs 10 residues. The germline V and J ends were trimmed by 5 bases and 11 bases, with 8 bases remaining between them. This CDR3 reads CASSDSRQYF. Here the CDR3 DNA reads TGTGCCAGCAGTGACAGTCGGCAGTATTTT.

V gene TRBV7-2 combines with J gene TRBJ1-2, with 9 bases aligning to TRBD1. With 1 base clipped from V and 0 bases from J, the junction kept 3 bases outside the gene matches. The CDR3 runs to 16 residues. Per the germline V gene, CDR1 is SGHTA and CDR2 is FQGNSA. Here the CDR3 DNA reads TGTGCCAGCAGCTTAGGAGGGACAGGGACTAACTATGGCTACACCTTC. Protein: CASSLGGTGTNYGYTF.